These T cell receptor beta chains were read from a single sample in a study of post-analysis software for immune sequencing data. In TCRdb, the PCR reads were re-called with MiXCR into one record per CDR3 protein. The data hold almost 700,000 distinct CDR3 sequences, with around 60% observed a single time. Sequencing was carried out using blood. Receptors originate from a girl between 2 and 10 years old with multiple sclerosis. The CDR3 runs from the conserved cysteine through the conserved F or W. A D gene is named only where the DNA matches it firmly. The size entry is marked missing in some rows and otherwise reads once, few, many or a size class.

TRBJ2-3,TRBV5-1,TRBD1,.,TGCGCCTGCAACAGGGGCCAAATCAGCACAGATACGCAGTATTTT,CACNRGQISTDTQYF
TRBJ2-1,TRBV7-2,TRBD2,few,TGTGCCAGCAGCTTAGAACGCGGGGGTTCCTACAATGAGCAGTTCTTC,CASSLERGGSYNEQFF
TRBJ2-7,TRBV29-1,.,.,TGCAGCGTTGAAGACCTCTTCCTGACAGATACCTCCTACAATGAGCAGTACTTC,CSVEDLFLTDTSYNEQYF
TRBJ1-2,TRBV12-3/TRBV12-4,.,few,TGTGCCAGCAGCCAGTCGGATGGCTATGGCTACACCTTC,CASSQSDGYGYTF
TRBJ2-3,TRBV2,TRBD2,.,TGTGCCAGCAGTTCTCTTAGCCGGGGAGGGTCCGATACGCAGTATTTT,CASSSLSRGGSDTQYF
TRBJ2-6,TRBV12-3/TRBV12-4,TRBD1,.,TGTGCCAGCAGTTTTTGGCAGGGGGCGAACGGGGCCAACGTCCTGACTTTC,CASSFWQGANGANVLTF
TRBJ2-5,TRBV6-2/TRBV6-3,TRBD2,few,TGTGCCAGCAGTTACTTCGGGGGGAGTCAAGAGACCCAGTACTTC,CASSYFGGSQETQYF
TRBJ1-1,TRBV10-3,.,few,TGTGCCATCCGACCATCTGGGGGCATGAACACTGAAGCTTTCTTT,CAIRPSGGMNTEAFF
TRBJ2-5,TRBV5-1,.,.,TGCGCCAGCAGCTTGTTAGGGTCTCAAGGGACCCAGTACTTC,CASSLLGSQGTQYF
TRBJ2-2,TRBV20-1,TRBD2,.,TGCAGTGCCGGGAGGACCGGGGAGCTGTTTTTT,CSAGRTGELFF
TRBJ1-2,TRBV27,.,.,TGTGCCAGCAGTTTATCGGGAGTCCAATATGGCTACACCTTC,CASSLSGVQYGYTF
TRBJ2-3,TRBV2,.,once,TGTGCCAGCAGTGACCCAAAACCCAGCACAGATACGCAGTATTTT,CASSDPKPSTDTQYF
TRBJ2-5,TRBV2,TRBD1,.,TGTGCCAGCAGACAACAGGGGGCGCAGGGAGAGACCCAGTACTTC,CASRQQGAQGETQYF
TRBJ1-2,TRBV29-1,.,.,TGCAGCGTTACCTCTCCGTATGGCTACACCTTC,CSVTSPYGYTF
TRBJ2-7,TRBV4-1,.,few,TGTGCCAGCAGCCAGGAGGACAGCTACGAGCAGTACTTC,CASSQEDSYEQYF
TRBJ2-1,TRBV29-1,.,.,TGCAGCTCCAGAGGGGCTATCAATGAGCAGTTCTTC,CSSRGAINEQFF
TRBJ2-3,TRBV12-3/TRBV12-4,.,.,TGTGCCAGCAGTTTGGGGATCCGGGATACGCAGTATTTT,CASSLGIRDTQYF
TRBJ2-3,TRBV7-2,.,.,TGTGCCAGCAGGCGCACCGACAGGTTCGCAGATACGCAGTATTTT,CASRRTDRFADTQYF
TRBJ2-3,TRBV7-2,.,.,TGTGCCAGCAGCTTAAGGTACAGGGCATTGGCAGATACGCCGTATTTT,CASSLRYRALADTPYF
TRBJ2-3,TRBV6-2/TRBV6-3,TRBD1,.,TGTGCCAGCAGAACAGGGGGCTTCGCAGATACGCAGTATTTT,CASRTGGFADTQYF
TRBJ2-7,TRBV4-1,TRBD2,.,TGCGCCAGCAGCCAAGAAAGCCTAGCGGGAGCGACACTCTACGAGCAGTACTTC,CASSQESLAGATLYEQYF
TRBJ2-7,TRBV10-3,TRBD2,.,TGTGCCATCAGTGACGGGACTAGCGTGGCCTACGAGCAGTACTTC,CAISDGTSVAYEQYF
TRBJ1-2,TRBV2,.,.,TGTGCCAGCAGTGCTGGACAGTTCTATGGCTACACCTTC,CASSAGQFYGYTF
TRBJ2-7,TRBV27,.,few,TGTGCCAGCAGTTTTAACAGTTTCTACGAGCAGTACTTC,CASSFNSFYEQYF
TRBJ2-6,TRBV29-1,.,few,TGCAGCGTTGAAGATGGTGATTCCTTCTCTGGGGCCAACGTCCTGACTTTC,CSVEDGDSFSGANVLTF
TRBJ1-2,TRBV6-2/TRBV6-3,.,once,TGTGCCAGCACGGCACCCAAAGGACACGGCTACACCTTC,CASTAPKGHGYTF
TRBJ2-3,TRBV13,.,.,TGTGCCAGCAGCAGTAGCGGCCTGGGGAGGACAGATACGCAGTATTTT,CASSSSGLGRTDTQYF